This T cell receptor (beta chain) comes out of a study of cytomegalovirus exposure and HLA in healthy donors. Overall study findings and caveats: Accurate HLA-A and HLA-B prediction from TCR beta sequences was reported for most subjects.

With 60 Vbeta and 13 Jbeta primers, the PCR was carried out. Libraries were prepared by immunoSEQ multiplex PCR; TCRdb keeps only in-frame clonotypes and omits some of them. This sample yields 150,000 or so clones, of which 75% to 80% are seen a single time; approximately 3.1% belongs to the top ten. Germline assignment: CDR1 SQVTM and CDR2 ANQGSEA. The CDR3 loop spans 14 amino acids. V was clipped by 7 bases and J by 4 bases; unmatched bases: 11. Remarks on this clone: The antigen is unknown.

The gene calls are TRBV29-1 and TRBJ2-5; 8 nucleotides line up with TRBD1. Sequenced: PBMCs. This TCR came from a woman in her thirties or forties in good health and CMV-seronegative. The CDR3 protein is CSGTTGDLGETQYF. DNA of the CDR3: TGCAGCGGCACGACAGGGGACTTAGGAGAGACCCAGTACTTC.